The clone carrying this T cell receptor beta chain was seen many times. The source of the sample is a study of T-cell reconstitution after alpha-beta-depleted transplantation in children. Preparation of the TCRbeta library used unique molecular identifiers. Each CDR3 protein is one row after TCRdb ran MiXCR on the PCR reads. The sample shows 200,000 to 250,000 distinct CDR3 sequences, approximately 9% of them seen only once. Trimming at V came to 5 bases and at J to 5 bases, leaving 3 bases not matched to a gene. The CDR3 loop spans 13 amino acids. The sequence came from a human donor who donated a stem cell graft to a child with acute lymphoblastic leukemia. The chain links TRBV12-3 or TRBV12-4 to TRBJ2-1, with 7 bases aligning to TRBD1. The specimen comprised PBMCs from the stem cell graft donor, sampled from the stem cell graft. CDR3 amino acids: CASSPGQDNEQFF. CDR3 bases: TGTGCCAGCAGTCCCGGACAGGACAATGAGCAGTTCTTC.